This TCR beta chain derives from a study of T cell repertoires in cytomegalovirus infection. Study background: The authors relied on CMV epitopes, both recently identified HLA-C-restricted and well-studied HLA-B-restricted. Findings and caveats of the study: There were HLA-C-restricted CMV-specific TCR beta clonotypes dominating the ex vivo response.

CDR1 SEHNR and CDR2 FQNEAQ come from the germline V gene (reference sequence). The CDR3 is 15 amino acids. V lost 5 bases and J 4 bases, leaving 17 bases between the germline ends. A word on this clonotype: Its antigen is not known.

TCRdb fed the reads into MiXCR, producing one record per CDR3 protein. Found here are 900,000 to 950,000 distinct CDR3 sequences, around 31% of them singletons; the top ten hold about 14%. The sample in question was cultured CD8+ T cells from PBMCs, obtained from culture after CMV antigen stimulation. The origin of this receptor is a human donor in good health (CMV status not recorded). Some clones in this sample may be carry-over from other donors' samples. J is TRBJ1-1 and V is TRBV7-9; D unclear. CDR3 amino acids: CASSIQTGGSTEAFF. CDR3 nucleotide sequence: TGTGCCAGCAGCATACAGACCGGAGGGAGCACTGAAGCTTTCTTT.